The clone carrying this T cell receptor (beta chain) came up many times. V was clipped by 4 bases and J by 0 bases; unmatched bases: 5. CDR3 length: 16 residues. Germline loops: CDR1 MDHEN, CDR2 SYDVKM. TCRdb passed the 5' RACE reads through MiXCR, listing each CDR3 protein once. Counted here are about 130,000 distinct CDR3 sequences, about 6.9% occurring once; the ten biggest clones make up 0.55% to 0.7%. This entry is derived from a study of T cells after yellow fever vaccination. The TCR originated in a young man who received the YFV17D yellow fever vaccine. This sample comprised CD4+ T cells sorted from PBMCs, obtained 10 days after the yellow fever booster vaccination. The chain links TRBV28 to TRBJ2-1, with 8 bases identical to TRBD2. The CDR3 reads CASSSLAAHSYNEQFF. In nucleotides, the CDR3 is TGTGCCAGCAGTTCACTAGCGGCCCACTCCTACAATGAGCAGTTCTTC.